This passage covers 22 T cell receptor beta chains from one sample sequenced in a study of T cells expressing NK-cell markers. With the 5' RACE reads reprocessed, TCRdb shows one record per CDR3 protein and no DNA. In all, the sample yields about 460,000 distinct CDR3 sequences. The sample consisted of blood T cells: a sorted CD56 or NKG2C T cell subset, CD4+ or CD8+ T cells, or bulk PBMC T cells (not recorded which). The source of these receptors is a woman in her forties or fifties in good health.

The chain joins TRBV25-1 to TRBJ2-2. From germline, CDR1 is MGHDK and CDR2 SYGVNS. The CDR3 spans 12 residues. CDR3 residues: CASNRATGELFF.

This chain uses TRBV7-9 with TRBJ2-5. CDR1 and CDR2 (germline): SEHNR, FQNEAQ (reference sequence). This CDR3 contains 12 residues. The CDR3 loop reads CASSVLGETQYF.

The chain recombines TRBV12-3 or TRBV12-4 with TRBJ2-3. The CDR3 totals 14 residues. This CDR3 is CASSHYYRTDTQYF.

J is TRBJ2-2 and V is TRBV18; TCRdb's D call, TRBD1, is unchecked because there is no DNA. CDR3 length equals 17 residues. In germline, CDR1 is KGHSH, CDR2 LQKENI. The CDR3 reads CASSPPVTRGRPGELFF.

The chain carries TRBV24-1 and TRBJ2-1; TCRdb designates TRBD2, a call that cannot be tested without DNA. Germline-derived CDR1 and CDR2 are KGHDR and SFDVKD. This CDR3 contains 16 residues. The CDR3 here is CATSDSLAGGPNEQFF.

The chain recombines TRBV3-1 with TRBJ2-2; TCRdb lists TRBD2, though no DNA is available to test this call. Germline CDR1 and CDR2: LGHDT and YNNKEL (reference sequence). CDR3 length equals 15 residues. CDR3 sequence reads: CASSHTGTRTGELFF.

V gene TRBV24-1 combines with J gene TRBJ2-3; TCRdb reports TRBD1, a call that lacks DNA to check it against. The CDR3 has 15 residues. Germline CDR1 is KGHDR and CDR2 is SFDVKD. CDR3 residues: CATSTGMAHTDTQYF.

The gene calls are TRBV5-1 and TRBJ2-2; TCRdb outputs TRBD1, but without DNA this stays unchecked. CDR1 is SGHRS and CDR2 is YFSETQ in the germline V gene. CDR3 size: 14 residues. This chain's CDR3 is CASSIDRVGGELFF.

This chain uses TRBV6-6 with TRBJ2-7. The length of the CDR3 is 12 residues. The germline gives CDR1 MNHNY, CDR2 SVGAGI (reference sequence). This CDR3 is CASSSVMYEQYF.

This chain's CDR3 is CASSPAQGVDTQYF. V is TRBV12-3 or TRBV12-4 and J is TRBJ2-3; TCRdb lists TRBD1, though no DNA is available to test this call. The CDR3 contains 14 residues.

This chain links TRBV6-5 with TRBJ1-3. Germline V gene sequence: CDR1 MNHEY, CDR2 SVGAGI. This CDR3 is 13 amino acids long. The CDR3 reads CASSYSSGNTIYF.

V and J are TRBV3-1 and TRBJ1-5; TCRdb's D call, TRBD1, is unchecked because there is no DNA. Germline lookup yields CDR1 LGHDT and CDR2 YNNKEL (reference sequence). The CDR3 is made up of 14 amino acids. This CDR3 is CASSQVPGQGFQHF.

The chain recombines TRBV12-3 or TRBV12-4 with TRBJ1-5; the TCRdb D gene call, TRBD1, has no DNA to confirm it. This CDR3 has 14 amino acids. The CDR3 region is CASSLSRGNQPQHF.

The genes are TRBV18 and TRBJ1-5; TCRdb reports TRBD1, a call that lacks DNA to check it against. The CDR3 has 15 residues. Germline CDR1 and CDR2: KGHSH and LQKENI. Here the CDR3 reads CASPDLRDELEPQHF. Full variable domain (rest looked up from reference TRBV18 and TRBJ1-5): NAGVMQNPRHLVRRRGQEARLRCSPMKGHSHVYWYRQLPEEGLKFMVYLQKENIIDESGMPKERFSAEFPKEGPSILRIQQVVRGDSAAYFCASPDLRDELEPQHFGDGTRLSIL.

The rearrangement links TRBV10-3 to TRBJ2-4; TCRdb designates TRBD1, a call that cannot be tested without DNA. The CDR3 covers 14 residues. In germline, CDR1 is ENHRY, CDR2 SYGVKD. The CDR3 reads CAISSGTGGDIQYF.

The CDR3 protein is CASSEKTSPNTEAFF. The genes are TRBV6-1 and TRBJ1-1. Germline lookup yields CDR1 MNHNS and CDR2 SASEGT. The CDR3 is made up of 15 amino acids.

This chain joins TRBV12-3 or TRBV12-4 and TRBJ2-3; no DNA is available, so the TRBD1 call from TCRdb remains unchecked. This CDR3 spans 13 amino acids. CDR3 residues: CASRTTGADTQYF.

The V call is TRBV5-1, the J call TRBJ2-7; no DNA is available, so the TRBD2 call from TCRdb remains unchecked. Germline V gene data show CDR1 as SGHRS and CDR2 as YFSETQ. The CDR3 consists of 17 residues. CDR3 in amino acids: CASSETSGRVGSYEQYF.

The V call is TRBV5-1, the J call TRBJ2-3; TCRdb names TRBD2, which stays unverified in the absence of DNA. In germline, CDR1 is SGHRS, CDR2 YFSETQ. The CDR3 extends over 14 amino acids. This CDR3 is CASSLGLPVDTQYF.

The chain links TRBV24-1 to TRBJ2-7; no DNA is available, so the TRBD1 call from TCRdb remains unchecked. Germline V gene lookup returns CDR1 KGHDR and CDR2 SFDVKD. There are 15 residues in the CDR3. The CDR3: CATSDRDRGHYEQYF.

The chain employs TRBV25-1 and TRBJ2-5; TCRdb proposes TRBD1, but this gene call is untestable without DNA. The CDR3 runs 15 residues. Germline values: CDR1 MGHDK, CDR2 SYGVNS. CDR3 amino acids: CASSDQNRGKETQYF.

The chain links TRBV18 to TRBJ2-3. This CDR3 is 16 amino acids long. Germline V gene lookup returns CDR1 KGHSH and CDR2 LQKENI. This chain's CDR3 is CASSPDRGASTDTQYF.